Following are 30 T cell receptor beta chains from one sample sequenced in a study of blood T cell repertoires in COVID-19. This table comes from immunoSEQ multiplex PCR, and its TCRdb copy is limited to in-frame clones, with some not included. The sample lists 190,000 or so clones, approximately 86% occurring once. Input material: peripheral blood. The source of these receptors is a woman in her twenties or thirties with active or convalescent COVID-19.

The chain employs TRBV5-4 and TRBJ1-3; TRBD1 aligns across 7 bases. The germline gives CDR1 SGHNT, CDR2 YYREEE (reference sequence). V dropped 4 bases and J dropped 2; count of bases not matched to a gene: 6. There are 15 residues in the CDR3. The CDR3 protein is CASSANRGTGNTIYF. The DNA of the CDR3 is TGTGCCAGCAGCGCGAACAGGGGAACTGGAAACACCATATATTTT.

The chain's CDR3 is CASSSGRVASPLHF. CDR3 in DNA: TGTGCCAGTAGTTCTGGCAGGGTTGCTTCACCCCTCCACTTT. The genes are TRBV19 and TRBJ1-6, with a possible D match to TRBD1 (5 bases). From germline, CDR1 is LNHDA and CDR2 SQIVND (reference sequence). The CDR3 length is 14 residues. Trimming removed 5 bases from V and 9 bases from J, with 14 bases in between.

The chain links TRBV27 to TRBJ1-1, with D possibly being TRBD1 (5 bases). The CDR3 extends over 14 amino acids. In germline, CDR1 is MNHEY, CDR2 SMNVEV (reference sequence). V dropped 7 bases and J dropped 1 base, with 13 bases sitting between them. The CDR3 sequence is CASIGTGWNTEAFF. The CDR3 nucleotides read TGTGCCAGCATTGGTACAGGATGGAACACTGAAGCTTTCTTT.

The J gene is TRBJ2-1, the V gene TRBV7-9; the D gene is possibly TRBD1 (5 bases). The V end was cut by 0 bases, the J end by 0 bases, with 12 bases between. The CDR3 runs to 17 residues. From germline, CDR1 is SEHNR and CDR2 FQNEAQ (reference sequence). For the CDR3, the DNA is TGTGCCAGCAGCTTAGCCCGACAGCGAGACTCCTACAATGAGCAGTTCTTC. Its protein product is CASSLARQRDSYNEQFF.

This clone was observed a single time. The CDR3 spells CASSRKGRYTEAFF. CDR3 in DNA: TGTGCCAGCAGTAGGAAGGGGCGGTACACTGAAGCTTTCTTT. The chain combines TRBV27 with TRBJ1-1; possibly TRBD1 for D (5 bases). Trimming removed 5 bases at V and 3 bases at J, with 13 bases between. This CDR3 comprises 14 residues. CDR1 is MNHEY and CDR2 is SMNVEV in the germline V gene (reference sequence).

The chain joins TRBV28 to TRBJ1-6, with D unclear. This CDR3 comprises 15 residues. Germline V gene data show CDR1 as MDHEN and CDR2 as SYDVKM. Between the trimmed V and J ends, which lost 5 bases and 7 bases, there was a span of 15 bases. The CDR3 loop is CASSRPVYFNSPLHF. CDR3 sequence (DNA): TGTGCCAGCAGTCGCCCCGTGTACTTCAATTCACCCCTCCACTTT.

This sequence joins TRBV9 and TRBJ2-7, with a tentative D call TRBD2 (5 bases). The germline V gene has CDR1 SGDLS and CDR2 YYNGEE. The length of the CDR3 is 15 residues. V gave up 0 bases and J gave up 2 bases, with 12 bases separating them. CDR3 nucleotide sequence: TGTGCCAGCAGCGTAGGCGTGACTACCACCTACGAGCAGTACTTC. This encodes CASSVGVTTTYEQYF.

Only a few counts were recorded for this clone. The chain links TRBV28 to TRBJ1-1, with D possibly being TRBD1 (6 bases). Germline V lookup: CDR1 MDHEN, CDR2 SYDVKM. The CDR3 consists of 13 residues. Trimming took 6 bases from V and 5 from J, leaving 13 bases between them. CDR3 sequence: CASRLQGWTEAFF. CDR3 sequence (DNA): TGTGCCAGCAGGTTACAGGGATGGACTGAAGCTTTCTTT. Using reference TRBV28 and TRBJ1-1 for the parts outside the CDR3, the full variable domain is DVKVTQSSRYLVKRTGEKVFLECVQDMDHENMFWYRQDPGLGLRLIYFSYDVKMKEKGDIPEGYSVSREKKERFSLILESASTNQTSMYLCASRLQGWTEAFFGQGTRLTVV.

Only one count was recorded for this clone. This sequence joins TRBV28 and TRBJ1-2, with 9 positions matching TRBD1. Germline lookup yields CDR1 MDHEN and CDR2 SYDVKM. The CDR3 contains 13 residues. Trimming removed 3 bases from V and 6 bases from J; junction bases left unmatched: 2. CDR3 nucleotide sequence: TGTGCCAGCAGTTTGGACAGGGGAGATGGCTACACCTTC. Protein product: CASSLDRGDGYTF.

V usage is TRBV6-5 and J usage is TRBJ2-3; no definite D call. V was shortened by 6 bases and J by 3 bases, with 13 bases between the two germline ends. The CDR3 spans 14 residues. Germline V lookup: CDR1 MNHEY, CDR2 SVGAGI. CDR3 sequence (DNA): TGTGCCAGCAGCCCCGACTTTAGGACAGATACGCAGTATTTT. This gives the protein CASSPDFRTDTQYF.

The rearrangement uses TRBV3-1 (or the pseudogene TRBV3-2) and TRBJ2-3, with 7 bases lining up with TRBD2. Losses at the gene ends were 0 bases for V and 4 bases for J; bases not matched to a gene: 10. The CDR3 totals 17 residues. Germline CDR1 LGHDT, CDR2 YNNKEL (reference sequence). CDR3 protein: CASSQEDGGRDADTQYF. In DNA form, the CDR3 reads TGTGCCAGCAGCCAAGAGGATGGGGGGAGGGATGCAGATACGCAGTATTTT.

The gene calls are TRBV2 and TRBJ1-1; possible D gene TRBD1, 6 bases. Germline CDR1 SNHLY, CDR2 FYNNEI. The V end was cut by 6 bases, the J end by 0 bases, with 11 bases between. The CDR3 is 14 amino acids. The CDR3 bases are TGTGCCAGCAGGACCCCAGGGGTGAACACTGAAGCTTTCTTT. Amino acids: CASRTPGVNTEAFF.

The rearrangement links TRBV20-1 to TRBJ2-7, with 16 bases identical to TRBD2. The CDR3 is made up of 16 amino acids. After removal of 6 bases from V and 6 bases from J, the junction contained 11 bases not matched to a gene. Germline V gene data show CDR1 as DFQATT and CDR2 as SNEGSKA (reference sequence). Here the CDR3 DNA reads TGCAGTGCCAGTGGGACTAGCGGGGGGGCGGATCGCGAGCAGTACTTC. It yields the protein CSASGTSGGADREQYF.

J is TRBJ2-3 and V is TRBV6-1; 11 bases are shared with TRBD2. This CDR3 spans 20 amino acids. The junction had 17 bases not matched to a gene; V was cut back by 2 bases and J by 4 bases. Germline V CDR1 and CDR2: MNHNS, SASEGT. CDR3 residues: CASSEFAGALSGRAPDTQYF. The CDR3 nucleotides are TGTGCCAGCAGTGAATTTGCCGGAGCGCTTAGCGGGAGGGCCCCAGATACGCAGTATTTT.

The CDR3 region has the DNA TGTGCCTGGAGGTCAGGGTACGAGCAGTACTTC. Protein: CAWRSGYEQYF. The chain has TRBV30 and TRBJ2-7; tentative D call: TRBD1 (5 bases). Trimming cost V 3 bases and J 4 bases, with 7 bases left between them. CDR1 is GTSNPN and CDR2 is SVGIG in the germline V gene (reference sequence). CDR3 length: 11 residues.

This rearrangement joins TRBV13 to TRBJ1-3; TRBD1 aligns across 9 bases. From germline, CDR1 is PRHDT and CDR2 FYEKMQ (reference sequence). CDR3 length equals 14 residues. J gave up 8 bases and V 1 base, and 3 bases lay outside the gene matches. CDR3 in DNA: TGTGCCAGCAGCTTAGAAAACAGGGGGCACACCATATATTTT. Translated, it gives CASSLENRGHTIYF.

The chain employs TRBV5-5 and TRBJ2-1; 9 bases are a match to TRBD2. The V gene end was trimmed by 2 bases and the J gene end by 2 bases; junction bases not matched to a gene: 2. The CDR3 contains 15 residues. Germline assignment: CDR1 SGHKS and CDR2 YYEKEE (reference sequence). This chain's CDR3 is CASSFAGGTYNEQFF. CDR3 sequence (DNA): TGTGCCAGCAGCTTCGCGGGGGGGACCTACAATGAGCAGTTCTTC.

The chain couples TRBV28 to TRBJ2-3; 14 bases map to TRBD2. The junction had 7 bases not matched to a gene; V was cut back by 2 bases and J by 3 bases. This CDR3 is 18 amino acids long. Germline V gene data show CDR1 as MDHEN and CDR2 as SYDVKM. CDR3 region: CASSLGTSGRRRTDTQYF. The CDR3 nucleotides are TGTGCCAGCAGTTTAGGGACTAGCGGGAGAAGAAGGACAGATACGCAGTATTTT.

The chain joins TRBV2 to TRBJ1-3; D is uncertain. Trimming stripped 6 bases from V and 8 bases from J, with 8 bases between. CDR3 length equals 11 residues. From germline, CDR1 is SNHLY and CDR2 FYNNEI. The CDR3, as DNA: TGTGCCAGCAGGGCGGGAGACACCATATATTTT. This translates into CASRAGDTIYF. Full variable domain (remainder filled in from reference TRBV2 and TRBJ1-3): EPEVTQTPSHQVTQMGQEVILRCVPISNHLYFYWYRQILGQKVEFLVSFYNNEISEKSEIFDDQFSVERPDGSNFTLKIRSTKLEDSAMYFCASRAGDTIYFGEGSWLTVV.

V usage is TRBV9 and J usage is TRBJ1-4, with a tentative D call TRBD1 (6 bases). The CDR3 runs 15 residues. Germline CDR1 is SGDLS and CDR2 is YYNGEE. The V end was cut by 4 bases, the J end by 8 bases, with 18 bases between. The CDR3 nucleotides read TGTGCCAGCAGCTTATCTTACAGGGCGGCGGAAAAACTGTTTTTT. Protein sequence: CASSLSYRAAEKLFF.

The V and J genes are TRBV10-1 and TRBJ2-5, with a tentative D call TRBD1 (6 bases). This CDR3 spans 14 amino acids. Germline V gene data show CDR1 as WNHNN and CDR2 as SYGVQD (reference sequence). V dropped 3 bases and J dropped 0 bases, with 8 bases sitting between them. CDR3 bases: TGCGCCAGCAGTGAACGGACAGACCAAGAGACCCAGTACTTC. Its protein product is CASSERTDQETQYF.

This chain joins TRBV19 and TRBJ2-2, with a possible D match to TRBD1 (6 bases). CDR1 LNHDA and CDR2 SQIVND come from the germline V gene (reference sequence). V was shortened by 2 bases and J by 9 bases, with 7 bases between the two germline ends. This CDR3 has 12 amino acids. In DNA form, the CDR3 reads TGTGCCAGTAGTATACAGGGGTGGGAGCTGTTTTTT. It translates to CASSIQGWELFF.

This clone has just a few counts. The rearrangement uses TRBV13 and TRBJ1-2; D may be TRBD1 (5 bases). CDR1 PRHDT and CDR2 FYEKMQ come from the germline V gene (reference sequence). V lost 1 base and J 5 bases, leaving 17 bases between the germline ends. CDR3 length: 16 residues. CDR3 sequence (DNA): TGTGCCAGCAGCTTAGCCCAGACAGTGAAGCCTTATGGCTACACCTTC. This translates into CASSLAQTVKPYGYTF.

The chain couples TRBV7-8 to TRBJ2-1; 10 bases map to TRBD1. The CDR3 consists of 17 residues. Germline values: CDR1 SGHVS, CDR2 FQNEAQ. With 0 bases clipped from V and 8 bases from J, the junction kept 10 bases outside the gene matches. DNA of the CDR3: TGTGCCAGCAGCTTAGCCCCTGACAGGGGGCGCGCCCATGAGCAGTTCTTC. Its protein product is CASSLAPDRGRAHEQFF.

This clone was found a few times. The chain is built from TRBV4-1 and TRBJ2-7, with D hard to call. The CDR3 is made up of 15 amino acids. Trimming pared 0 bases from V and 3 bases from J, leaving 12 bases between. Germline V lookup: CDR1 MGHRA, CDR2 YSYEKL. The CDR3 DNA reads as TGCGCCAGCAGCCAAGATAGGCGGCAGAACTACGAGCAGTACTTC. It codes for CASSQDRRQNYEQYF.

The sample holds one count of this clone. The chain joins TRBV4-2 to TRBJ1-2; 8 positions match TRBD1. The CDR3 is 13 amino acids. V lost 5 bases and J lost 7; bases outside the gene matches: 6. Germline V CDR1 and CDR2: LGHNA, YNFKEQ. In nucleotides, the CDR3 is TGTGCCAGCAGCTTGGGACAGGAGAGTGGCTACACCTTC. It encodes CASSLGQESGYTF.

The DNA for the CDR3 is TGCGCCAGCAGCTCCCACGGGACATCGAACTATGGCTACACCTTC. Protein sequence: CASSSHGTSNYGYTF. The chain carries TRBV5-1 and TRBJ1-2, with D perhaps TRBD1 (6 bases). This CDR3 is built from 15 residues. Trimming took off 3 bases at V and 2 bases at J, with 14 bases between the two ends. CDR1 is SGHRS, CDR2 YFSETQ, per germline. Drawing the rest from reference TRBV5-1 and TRBJ1-2, the complete variable domain is KAGVTQTPRYLIKTRGQQVTLSCSPISGHRSVSWYQQTPGQGLQFLFEYFSETQRNKGNFPGRFSGRQFSNSRSEMNVSTLELGDSALYLCASSSHGTSNYGYTFGSGTRLTVV.

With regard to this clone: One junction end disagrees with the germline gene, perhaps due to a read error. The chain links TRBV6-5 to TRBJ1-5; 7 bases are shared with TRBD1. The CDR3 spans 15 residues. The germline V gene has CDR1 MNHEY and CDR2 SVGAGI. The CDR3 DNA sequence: TGTGCCAGCACTTACGGGGGTCAGGGGGGCCAGCCCCAGCATTTT. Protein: CASTYGGQGGQPQHF.

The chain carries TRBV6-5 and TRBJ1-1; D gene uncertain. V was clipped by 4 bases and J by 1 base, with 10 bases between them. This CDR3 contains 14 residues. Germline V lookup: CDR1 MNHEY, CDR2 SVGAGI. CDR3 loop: CASSWRVGNTEAFF. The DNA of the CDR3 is TGTGCCAGCAGTTGGAGGGTAGGGAACACTGAAGCTTTCTTT.

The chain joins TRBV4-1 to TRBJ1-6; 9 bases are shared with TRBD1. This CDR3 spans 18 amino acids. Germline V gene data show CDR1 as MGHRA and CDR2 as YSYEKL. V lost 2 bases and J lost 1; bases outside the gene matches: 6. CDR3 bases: TGCGCCAGCAGCCAACATTCAGGACAGGGGTCCTATAATTCACCCCTCCACTTT. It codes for CASSQHSGQGSYNSPLHF.